This TCR beta chain was profiled in a study of blood T cell repertoires in COVID-19. Study summary: PBMCs, B-cell-depleted T cells, or T cells were the source of the cDNA or gDNA that made up the material.

In the original processing: Amplification with reference gene primers provided the estimates of nucleated cell counts. Assay used: immunoSEQ multiplex PCR; TCRdb lists only in-frame clones, some missing. D and trimming come from the DNA, and the V and J calls and clone size come from that table. The top ten hold approximately 9.3% of the sample, which has roughly 370,000 clones, approximately 90% seen once. CDR1 is MDHEN, CDR2 SYDVKM, per germline. The V gene end was trimmed by 2 bases and the J gene end by 5 bases; junction bases not matched to a gene: 5. The CDR3 loop spans 16 amino acids. The chain employs TRBV28 and TRBJ2-1; 11 positions match TRBD1. The source is a woman aged 45-60 years who had recovered from COVID-19. Sequences were obtained from PBMCs or T cells enriched from blood (not recorded which). The DNA for the CDR3 is TGTGCCAGCAGTTTAGCGAGGGACAGGGGGAACAATGAGCAGTTCTTC. This gives the protein CASSLARDRGNNEQFF. Using reference TRBV28 and TRBJ2-1 for the parts outside the CDR3, the full variable domain is DVKVTQSSRYLVKRTGEKVFLECVQDMDHENMFWYRQDPGLGLRLIYFSYDVKMKEKGDIPEGYSVSREKKERFSLILESASTNQTSMYLCASSLARDRGNNEQFFGPGTRLTVL.